The 18 T cell receptor beta chains in this list originate from one sample, sequenced in a study of T-cell memory formation after mild COVID-19. MiXCR, applied by TCRdb to the 5' RACE reads, yields one record per CDR3 protein. The sample lists a few hundred thousand distinct CDR3 sequences, under 30% seen once, with roughly 14% in the top ten. Sequenced: PBMCs or a T cell subset sorted from them (not recorded which). Receptors originate from an adult woman who had mild COVID-19 (a few samples of this study predate the infection). Cell type and time point are not known.

The V and J genes are TRBV20-1 and TRBJ1-2, with D hard to call. The V gene's germline CDR1 is DFQATT and CDR2 SNEGSKA (reference sequence). This CDR3 region has 12 residues. Between the trimmed V and J ends, which lost 0 bases and 8 bases, there was a span of 10 bases. This CDR3 is CSARDERLGYTF. CDR3 nucleotide sequence: TGCAGTGCTAGAGACGAAAGGTTAGGCTACACCTTC.

The rearrangement joins TRBV30 to TRBJ2-7; D not resolved. V was clipped by 4 bases and J by 0 bases, with 10 bases between them. Looked up from germline, CDR1 is GTSNPN and CDR2 is SVGIG (reference sequence). The CDR3 is 13 amino acids. CDR3 DNA: TGTGCCTGGACTCGTGACCGCTCCTACGAGCAGTACTTC. This gives the protein CAWTRDRSYEQYF.

The chain is built from TRBV24-1 and TRBJ2-2; D is uncertain. This CDR3 is built from 13 residues. The V gene lost 9 bases and the J gene lost 6 bases, with 13 bases spanning the gap. CDR1 and CDR2 from the germline V gene are KGHDR and SFDVKD. The CDR3 is CATGPPTPGELFF. In nucleotides, the CDR3 is TGTGCCACCGGCCCCCCAACCCCCGGGGAGCTGTTTTTT.

This clonotype has only a few counts. This rearrangement joins TRBV7-3 to TRBJ1-1, with unresolved D. Looked up from germline, CDR1 is SGHTA and CDR2 is FQGTGA. V was pared by 4 bases and J by 0 bases, with 15 bases between. The CDR3 is 16 amino acids. For the CDR3, the DNA is TGTGCCAGCAGCTCCCCCCAAGGTGGCATGAACACTGAAGCTTTCTTT. The encoded protein is CASSSPQGGMNTEAFF.

This clonotype has a handful of counts. The V gene is TRBV7-3, the J gene TRBJ2-2; D is ambiguous. There are 15 residues in the CDR3. CDR1 is SGHTA and CDR2 is FQGTGA in the germline V gene. Trimming removed 4 bases from V and 0 bases from J, with 9 bases in between. The DNA of the CDR3 is TGTGCCAGCAGCTCGGCATTCACGAACACCGGGGAGCTGTTTTTT. Protein: CASSSAFTNTGELFF.

This clonotype was observed a few times. This chain joins TRBV15 and TRBJ2-3; 8 bases are a match to TRBD2. The CDR3 length is 18 residues. The trim removed 5 bases at V and 0 bases at J, leaving 13 bases unmatched. Germline CDR1 LNHNV, CDR2 YYDKDF (reference sequence). The CDR3: CATSGRTGGPLSTDTQYF. The CDR3 bases are TGTGCCACCAGCGGGAGAACGGGGGGGCCCCTTAGCACAGATACGCAGTATTTT.

This sequence joins TRBV7-6 and TRBJ2-5; D is uncertain. Per the germline V gene, CDR1 is SGHVS and CDR2 is FNYEAQ. The CDR3 length is 18 residues. The V end was cut by 1 base, the J end by 0 bases, with 18 bases between. The CDR3 DNA sequence: TGTGCCAGCAGCTTAGGATTTCCCGATGGGCCGTACCAAGAGACCCAGTACTTC. It specifies CASSLGFPDGPYQETQYF.

This sequence joins TRBV5-1 and TRBJ2-6; 8 bases agree with TRBD1. The V gene's germline CDR1 is SGHRS and CDR2 YFSETQ. This CDR3 is 17 amino acids long. After removal of 4 bases from V and 0 bases from J, the junction contained 6 bases not matched to a gene. The CDR3 nucleotides are TGCGCCAGCAGCCCTGGGACAGGAAGCTCTGGGGCCAACGTCCTGACTTTC. As protein: CASSPGTGSSGANVLTF.

This clonotype came up a few times. The V gene is TRBV29-1, the J gene TRBJ2-7; TRBD2 matches at 10 bases. Germline V gene data show CDR1 as SQVTM and CDR2 as ANQGSEA. The length of the CDR3 is 12 residues. The J segment lost 4 bases and the V segment lost 4 bases, leaving 1 base of the junction unmatched. The CDR3 loop is CSVASGRYEQYF. CDR3 in DNA: TGCAGCGTTGCTAGCGGGAGATACGAGCAGTACTTC.

The rearrangement uses TRBV6-6 and TRBJ1-1, with D uncertain. The CDR3 runs to 14 residues. The V end lost 0 bases, the J end lost 5 bases, and 10 bases lay between the germline ends. The germline V gene has CDR1 MNHNY and CDR2 SVGAGI (reference sequence). The CDR3 DNA sequence: TGTGCCAGCAGTTACTCTTCCAGAGTGACTGAAGCTTTCTTT. Amino acid sequence: CASSYSSRVTEAFF.

Only a few counts were recorded for this clonotype. The chain couples TRBV19 to TRBJ2-3; D is undetermined. The V gene lost 9 bases and the J gene lost 2 bases, with 9 bases spanning the gap. Germline V lookup: CDR1 LNHDA, CDR2 SQIVND (reference sequence). This CDR3 contains 12 residues. The CDR3 is CASKNPTDTQYF. CDR3 in DNA: TGTGCCAGCAAGAACCCCACAGATACGCAGTATTTT.

At least ten counts were recorded for this clonotype. This rearrangement joins TRBV6-5 to TRBJ2-6; D unclear. The V end lost 4 bases, the J end lost 1 base, and 5 bases lay between the germline ends. Germline CDR1 reads MNHEY; CDR2 reads SVGAGI. The CDR3 consists of 14 residues. CDR3 sequence reads: CASSSGSGANVLTF. DNA for the CDR3: TGTGCCAGCAGTTCAGGTTCTGGGGCCAACGTCCTGACTTTC.

This chain joins TRBV5-5 and TRBJ1-6; weak D call: TRBD1 (5 bases). The CDR3 has 16 residues. V was clipped by 4 bases and J by 0 bases, with 11 bases between them. The germline V gene encodes CDR1 SGHKS and CDR2 YYEKEE (reference sequence). This CDR3 reads CASSERQHSYNSPLHF. The CDR3 nucleotides read TGTGCCAGCAGCGAACGACAGCACTCCTATAATTCACCCCTCCACTTT.

V usage is TRBV7-9 and J usage is TRBJ2-7, with a possible D match to TRBD1 (6 bases). V lost 2 bases to trimming and J lost 5 bases, with 16 bases between them. The CDR3 runs to 15 residues. CDR1 and CDR2 (germline): SEHNR, FQNEAQ (reference sequence). CDR3: CASSLWYRETDEQYF. The CDR3 DNA is TGTGCCAGCAGCTTATGGTACAGGGAAACGGACGAGCAGTACTTC.

The CDR3 region is CASGLAAHTGELFF. The CDR3 DNA follows: TGTGCCAGCGGACTAGCGGCACACACCGGGGAGCTGTTTTTT. This chain joins TRBV12-3 or TRBV12-4 and TRBJ2-2; 10 bases agree with TRBD2. The CDR3 runs to 14 residues. V was pared by 8 bases and J by 3 bases, with 3 bases of the junction left unmatched.

The table lists this clonotype with a few counts. V usage is TRBV5-5 and J usage is TRBJ2-4; D is unresolved. V lost 2 bases, J lost 10 bases, and 16 bases lay in between. The CDR3 covers 14 residues. Germline CDR1 and CDR2: SGHKS and YYEKEE (reference sequence). The DNA of the CDR3 is TGTGCCAGCAGCTTAATCCGGGCCCAAGGGATTCAGTACTTC. Its translation is CASSLIRAQGIQYF.

The chain uses TRBV11-2 and TRBJ1-2; 7 nucleotides match TRBD1. The ends lost 5 bases at V and 0 bases at J; junction bases unmatched: 9. Germline CDR1 reads SGHAT; CDR2 reads FQNNGV. The CDR3 has 16 residues. The CDR3 bases are TGTGCCAGCAGCCGCGGGACAGCGAGATCTAACTATGGCTACACCTTC. Translated: CASSRGTARSNYGYTF. Full variable domain (remainder filled in from reference TRBV11-2 and TRBJ1-2): EAGVAQSPRYKIIEKRQSVAFWCNPISGHATLYWYQQILGQGPKLLIQFQNNGVVDDSQLPKDRFSAERLKGVDSTLKIQPAKLEDSAVYLCASSRGTARSNYGYTFGSGTRLTVV.

The chain recombines TRBV5-1 with TRBJ1-1; 10 bases are a match to TRBD1. The CDR3 covers 21 residues. Germline V gene data show CDR1 as SGHRS and CDR2 as YFSETQ. With 8 bases clipped from V and 3 bases from J, the junction kept 28 bases outside the gene matches. CDR3 sequence: CASSYRDRGLAAGMFDTEAFF. Written as DNA, the CDR3 is TGCGCCAGTTCTTATCGGGACAGGGGCCTCGCGGCGGGTATGTTTGACACTGAAGCTTTCTTT.